A selection of T cell receptor beta chains follows, all from one sample in a study of CD8 T cells in ankylosing spondylitis. TCRdb itself ran the 5' RACE reads through MiXCR, one entry per CDR3 protein. The sample includes 39,000 or so distinct CDR3 sequences, approximately 3% of them seen just once. What was sequenced was blood, either unsorted or a sorted T cell fraction (not recorded which). Receptors originate from a male donor with ankylosing spondylitis or in good health (not recorded which). Both conserved end residues are part of each CDR3. Each record gives: clone size, D gene, V gene, J gene, CDR3 DNA, CDR3 protein. The D gene is left open where the match is weak. Clone size is not always given. Where it is, it says once, few, many or a class for expanded clones.

clone_size: many; d_call: NA; v_call: TRBV9; j_call: TRBJ1-1; cdr3_nt: TGTGCCAGCAGCGTAGAGGGCATGAACACTGAAGCTTTCTTT; cdr3_aa: CASSVEGMNTEAFF
clone_size: many; d_call: NA; v_call: TRBV9; j_call: TRBJ2-4; cdr3_nt: TGTGCCAGCAGCGTGGACACGGAATTCGGCATTCAGTACTTC; cdr3_aa: CASSVDTEFGIQYF
clone_size: many; d_call: NA; v_call: TRBV9; j_call: TRBJ2-2; cdr3_nt: TGTGCCAGCAAAGGGGGGGGGCTCACCGGGGAGCTGTTTTTT; cdr3_aa: CASKGGGLTGELFF
clone_size: many; d_call: TRBD1; v_call: TRBV9; j_call: TRBJ1-6; cdr3_nt: TGTGCCAGCAGCGTAGAGACAGGGGGCCGATCACCCCTCCACTTT; cdr3_aa: CASSVETGGRSPLHF
clone_size: few; d_call: NA; v_call: TRBV9; j_call: TRBJ2-1; cdr3_nt: TGTGCCAGCAGCGCTAGTCGGGCAACCTACAATGAGCAGTTCTTC; cdr3_aa: CASSASRATYNEQFF
clone_size: medium-sized; d_call: TRBD1; v_call: TRBV9; j_call: TRBJ1-1; cdr3_nt: TGTGCCAGCAGCTTCGGACAGGTGAACACTGAAGCTTTCTTT; cdr3_aa: CASSFGQVNTEAFF
clone_size: many; d_call: TRBD2; v_call: TRBV9; j_call: TRBJ2-2; cdr3_nt: TGTGCCAGCAGCGTAGGAGCGGGAGACACCGGGGAGCTGTTTTTT; cdr3_aa: CASSVGAGDTGELFF
clone_size: many; d_call: NA; v_call: TRBV9; j_call: TRBJ1-3; cdr3_nt: TGTGCCAGCAGCGAGGGGGTCTTCTCTGGAAACACCATATATTTT; cdr3_aa: CASSEGVFSGNTIYF
clone_size: many; d_call: NA; v_call: TRBV9; j_call: TRBJ2-3; cdr3_nt: TGTGCCAGCAGCGTAGGAAGGCCTAGACCCACAGATACGCAGTATTTT; cdr3_aa: CASSVGRPRPTDTQYF
clone_size: many; d_call: NA; v_call: TRBV9; j_call: TRBJ2-5; cdr3_nt: TGTGCCAGCAGCGTAGGGACGGTGAAGGAGACCCAGTACTTC; cdr3_aa: CASSVGTVKETQYF
clone_size: many; d_call: NA; v_call: TRBV9; j_call: TRBJ1-1; cdr3_nt: TGTGCCAGCAGCGAGTTAGGGATGAACACTGAAGCTTTCTTT; cdr3_aa: CASSELGMNTEAFF
clone_size: many; d_call: TRBD1; v_call: TRBV9; j_call: TRBJ2-1; cdr3_nt: TGTGCCAGCAGCCCCCGGCAGGGGGCCAAAACTTATAATGAGCAGTTCTTC; cdr3_aa: CASSPRQGAKTYNEQFF
clone_size: many; d_call: TRBD2; v_call: TRBV9; j_call: TRBJ2-4; cdr3_nt: TGTGCCAGCAGCGTAGACCCGGGGGGGTCGGCCAAAAACATTCAGTACTTC; cdr3_aa: CASSVDPGGSAKNIQYF
clone_size: many; d_call: NA; v_call: TRBV9; j_call: TRBJ2-5; cdr3_nt: TGTGCCAGCAGCGTGGGACGACAGGGACTACAAGAGACCCAGTACTTC; cdr3_aa: CASSVGRQGLQETQYF
clone_size: many; d_call: TRBD2; v_call: TRBV9; j_call: TRBJ2-3; cdr3_nt: TGTGCCAGCAGCGTCTACAGAGCGGGAGACCCAGATACGCAGTATTTT; cdr3_aa: CASSVYRAGDPDTQYF
clone_size: many; d_call: NA; v_call: TRBV9; j_call: TRBJ2-2; cdr3_nt: TGTGCCAGCAGCCCCCAGAGGTCCGGGGAGCTGTTTTTT; cdr3_aa: CASSPQRSGELFF
clone_size: many; d_call: NA; v_call: TRBV9; j_call: TRBJ2-1; cdr3_nt: TGTGCCAGCAGCGTAGCTATCGAATCGGACACCCAAATCCTAGAACAGTTCTTC; cdr3_aa: CASSVAIESDTQILEQFF
clone_size: many; d_call: TRBD2; v_call: TRBV27; j_call: TRBJ2-4; cdr3_nt: TGTGCCAGCAGTTTAGGAGGCCCGGGCGGGGGGGTTGTAGCCAAAAACATTCAGTACTTC; cdr3_aa: CASSLGGPGGGVVAKNIQYF
clone_size: many; d_call: NA; v_call: TRBV9; j_call: TRBJ2-3; cdr3_nt: TGTGCCAGCAGCGTAGAACTCATCGGAGATACGCAGTATTTT; cdr3_aa: CASSVELIGDTQYF
clone_size: many; d_call: NA; v_call: TRBV9; j_call: TRBJ2-3; cdr3_nt: TGTGCCAGCAGCGTAATTGCAGCGAGCACAGATACGCAGTATTTT; cdr3_aa: CASSVIAASTDTQYF
clone_size: few; d_call: NA; v_call: TRBV9; j_call: TRBJ2-5; cdr3_nt: TGTGCCAGCAGCGTAGGGACAGTCTCTTCTGAAGAGACCCAGTACTTC; cdr3_aa: CASSVGTVSSEETQYF
clone_size: many; d_call: TRBD1; v_call: TRBV9; j_call: TRBJ1-2; cdr3_nt: TGTGCCAGCAGCGTAGCCCCTGTTGGGACAGGACGCGGCTACACCTTC; cdr3_aa: CASSVAPVGTGRGYTF
clone_size: many; d_call: TRBD2; v_call: TRBV9; j_call: TRBJ2-3; cdr3_nt: TGTGCCAGCACCCGTTCGACTAGCGGGGGGTACGCAGATACGCAGTATTTT; cdr3_aa: CASTRSTSGGYADTQYF
clone_size: many; d_call: NA; v_call: TRBV9; j_call: TRBJ2-5; cdr3_nt: TGTGCCAGCAGCGTAGGCTCTTCACTTCAAGAGACCCAGTACTTC; cdr3_aa: CASSVGSSLQETQYF
clone_size: many; d_call: TRBD1; v_call: TRBV9; j_call: TRBJ1-4; cdr3_nt: TGTGCCAGCAGCGTTTCAGCCGGACAGGGCGACGAAAAACTGTTTTTT; cdr3_aa: CASSVSAGQGDEKLFF
clone_size: few; d_call: TRBD2; v_call: TRBV9; j_call: TRBJ2-1; cdr3_nt: TGTGCCAGCAGCGGAAGCGAATTAGCGGGATTCGGGAATGAGCAGTTCTTC; cdr3_aa: CASSGSELAGFGNEQFF
clone_size: many; d_call: NA; v_call: TRBV9; j_call: TRBJ2-3; cdr3_nt: TGTGCCAGCAGCGTAGACCAGTGGGATACGCAGTATTTT; cdr3_aa: CASSVDQWDTQYF
clone_size: few; d_call: TRBD1; v_call: TRBV9; j_call: TRBJ2-1; cdr3_nt: TGTGCCAGCAGCGTAGACCCGGGACAGGGCGTCCGCGATGAGCAGTTCTTC; cdr3_aa: CASSVDPGQGVRDEQFF
clone_size: many; d_call: NA; v_call: TRBV9; j_call: TRBJ1-6; cdr3_nt: TGTGCCAGCAGCCCTCGGGAGCGGGCTTCACCCCTCCACTTT; cdr3_aa: CASSPRERASPLHF
clone_size: many; d_call: TRBD1; v_call: TRBV9; j_call: TRBJ1-4; cdr3_nt: TGTGCCAGCAGCGTAGCGGGACAGGGCCGTGAAAAACTGTTTTTT; cdr3_aa: CASSVAGQGREKLFF
clone_size: many; d_call: NA; v_call: TRBV9; j_call: TRBJ2-4; cdr3_nt: TGTGCCAGCAGCGCCGCCACGGGGACCATTCAGTACTTC; cdr3_aa: CASSAATGTIQYF
clone_size: NA; d_call: TRBD2; v_call: TRBV20-1; j_call: TRBJ2-1; cdr3_nt: TGCAGTGCTAAGGATCCACTAGGAGGAGTAGCGGGAGATTATGGAACCAATGAGCAGTTCTTC; cdr3_aa: CSAKDPLGGVAGDYGTNEQFF
clone_size: many; d_call: TRBD2; v_call: TRBV9; j_call: TRBJ2-5; cdr3_nt: TGTGCCAGCAGCACAAGGGAGGGGACGATCGAGACCCAGTACTTC; cdr3_aa: CASSTREGTIETQYF
clone_size: many; d_call: TRBD1; v_call: TRBV9; j_call: TRBJ2-3; cdr3_nt: TGTGCCAGCAGCCCTTACAGGGGGGACACAGATACGCAGTATTTT; cdr3_aa: CASSPYRGDTDTQYF
clone_size: many; d_call: NA; v_call: TRBV9; j_call: TRBJ2-1; cdr3_nt: TGTGCCAGCAGCGTAGGGGCCAGGGCAGCTGACAATGAGCAGTTCTTC; cdr3_aa: CASSVGARAADNEQFF
clone_size: many; d_call: TRBD2; v_call: TRBV9; j_call: TRBJ2-2; cdr3_nt: TGTGCCAGCAGCGTAGGTCCACTAGCGGGGGGGAAGAACACCGGGGAGCTGTTTTTT; cdr3_aa: CASSVGPLAGGKNTGELFF
clone_size: many; d_call: NA; v_call: TRBV9; j_call: TRBJ2-2; cdr3_nt: TGTGCCAGCAGCGTAGAATGGGACGCGAACACCGGGGAGCTGTTTTTT; cdr3_aa: CASSVEWDANTGELFF
clone_size: NA; d_call: TRBD1; v_call: TRBV9; j_call: TRBJ2-1; cdr3_nt: TGTGCCAGCAGCGGGGGACAGGGTCCCTACAATGAGCAGTTCTTC; cdr3_aa: CASSGGQGPYNEQFF
clone_size: many; d_call: NA; v_call: TRBV9; j_call: TRBJ2-6; cdr3_nt: TGTGCCAGCAGCCCAGAGGTGGGCGCTGGGGCCAACGTCCTGACTTTC; cdr3_aa: CASSPEVGAGANVLTF
clone_size: many; d_call: NA; v_call: TRBV9; j_call: TRBJ2-4; cdr3_nt: TGTGCCAGCAGCGTAGACAGTAATAAAAACATTCAGTACTTC; cdr3_aa: CASSVDSNKNIQYF
clone_size: many; d_call: TRBD1; v_call: TRBV9; j_call: TRBJ2-2; cdr3_nt: TGTGCCAGCAGCCCCACAGGGGTCCCCCTGTTTTTT; cdr3_aa: CASSPTGVPLFF
clone_size: many; d_call: NA; v_call: TRBV9; j_call: TRBJ2-1; cdr3_nt: TGTGCCAGCAGCGTCGGGACAAATCACCTGAACAATGAGCAGTTCTTC; cdr3_aa: CASSVGTNHLNNEQFF
clone_size: many; d_call: TRBD1; v_call: TRBV9; j_call: TRBJ2-5; cdr3_nt: TGTGCCAGCAGCAGACGTCAGGGGGCGCGAGAGACCCAGTACTTC; cdr3_aa: CASSRRQGARETQYF
clone_size: many; d_call: TRBD1; v_call: TRBV9; j_call: TRBJ1-2; cdr3_nt: TGTGCCAGCAGCCCTGGACAGGGCGTCAACTATGGCTACACCTTC; cdr3_aa: CASSPGQGVNYGYTF
clone_size: many; d_call: NA; v_call: TRBV9; j_call: TRBJ2-3; cdr3_nt: TGTGCCAGCAGCGTAGGCGGACACACAGATACGCAGTATTTT; cdr3_aa: CASSVGGHTDTQYF
clone_size: many; d_call: TRBD2; v_call: TRBV9; j_call: TRBJ2-5; cdr3_nt: TGTGCCAGCAGCGTAGGACTAGCGGGGGGCCTGAGCAAAGAGACCCAGTACTTC; cdr3_aa: CASSVGLAGGLSKETQYF
clone_size: many; d_call: NA; v_call: TRBV9; j_call: TRBJ2-4; cdr3_nt: TGTGCCAGCAGCGTAGATCCGGGGTTGGTCAAAAACATTCAGTACTTC; cdr3_aa: CASSVDPGLVKNIQYF
clone_size: many; d_call: NA; v_call: TRBV9; j_call: TRBJ2-1; cdr3_nt: TGTGCCAGCAGCGCCACAGGGGGGGGGGTCAATGAGCAGTTCTTC; cdr3_aa: CASSATGGGVNEQFF
clone_size: many; d_call: TRBD2; v_call: TRBV9; j_call: TRBJ2-1; cdr3_nt: TGTGCCAGCAGCGTATCTAGCGGGAGGGACAATGAGCAGTTCTTC; cdr3_aa: CASSVSSGRDNEQFF
clone_size: many; d_call: TRBD1; v_call: TRBV9; j_call: TRBJ1-1; cdr3_nt: TGTGCCAGCAGCACGACAGGGGGAAGTACTGAAGCTTTCTTT; cdr3_aa: CASSTTGGSTEAFF
clone_size: many; d_call: TRBD1; v_call: TRBV9; j_call: TRBJ2-3; cdr3_nt: TGTGCCAGCAGCGCCCACAGGGGTGCAGATACGCAGTATTTT; cdr3_aa: CASSAHRGADTQYF
clone_size: many; d_call: TRBD2; v_call: TRBV9; j_call: TRBJ2-3; cdr3_nt: TGTGCCAGCAGCAAGGGACTAGCGGATAACACAGATACGCAGTATTTT; cdr3_aa: CASSKGLADNTDTQYF
clone_size: many; d_call: TRBD2; v_call: TRBV9; j_call: TRBJ2-1; cdr3_nt: TGTGCCAGCAGCCCCTTCCCCGGACTAGCGGGGAGTGGTGAGCAGTTCTTC; cdr3_aa: CASSPFPGLAGSGEQFF
clone_size: many; d_call: NA; v_call: TRBV9; j_call: TRBJ1-2; cdr3_nt: TGTGCCAGCAGCGTTGGGACTTCCGTTAACTATGGCTACACCTTC; cdr3_aa: CASSVGTSVNYGYTF
clone_size: many; d_call: NA; v_call: TRBV9; j_call: TRBJ2-2; cdr3_nt: TGTGCCAGCAGCGTAGAACGATCGGGGCAAAACACCGGGGAGCTGTTTTTT; cdr3_aa: CASSVERSGQNTGELFF
clone_size: many; d_call: NA; v_call: TRBV9; j_call: TRBJ2-5; cdr3_nt: TGTGCCAGCAGCGTACGTAGCTGGGAGACCCAGTACTTC; cdr3_aa: CASSVRSWETQYF
clone_size: many; d_call: NA; v_call: TRBV9; j_call: TRBJ1-3; cdr3_nt: TGTGCCAGCAGCGTAGCCCAAGGGTTACTGGGCTCTGGAAACACCATATATTTT; cdr3_aa: CASSVAQGLLGSGNTIYF
clone_size: many; d_call: NA; v_call: TRBV9; j_call: TRBJ2-1; cdr3_nt: TGTGCCAGCAGCCCAGGACTATCGGACAATGAGCAGTTCTTC; cdr3_aa: CASSPGLSDNEQFF